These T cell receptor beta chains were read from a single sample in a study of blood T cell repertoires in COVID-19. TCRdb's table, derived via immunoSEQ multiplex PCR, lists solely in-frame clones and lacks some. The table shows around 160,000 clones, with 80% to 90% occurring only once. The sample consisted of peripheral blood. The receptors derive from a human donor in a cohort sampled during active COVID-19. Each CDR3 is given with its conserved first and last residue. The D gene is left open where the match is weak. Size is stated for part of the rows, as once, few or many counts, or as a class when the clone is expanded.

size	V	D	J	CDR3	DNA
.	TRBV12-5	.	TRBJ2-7	CASAPTGYEQYF	TGTGCTAGTGCCCCGACAGGCTACGAGCAGTACTTC
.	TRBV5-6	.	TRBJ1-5	CASSRGDHSNQPQHF	TGTGCCAGCAGCCGGGGGGACCATAGCAATCAGCCCCAGCATTTT
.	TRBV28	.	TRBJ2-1	CASSLAGAHYNEQFF	TGTGCCAGCAGTTTAGCGGGGGCCCACTACAATGAGCAGTTCTTC
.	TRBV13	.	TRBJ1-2	CASSAPGGYGYTF	TGTGCCAGCAGCGCCCCGGGAGGCTATGGCTACACCTTC
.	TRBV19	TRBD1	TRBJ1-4	CASSIGGQSNEKLFF	TGTGCCAGTAGTATAGGGGGACAGTCTAATGAAAAACTGTTTTTT
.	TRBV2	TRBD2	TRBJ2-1	CASSDRSGTTEQFF	TGTGCCAGCAGTGATCGGAGCGGGACTACTGAGCAGTTCTTC
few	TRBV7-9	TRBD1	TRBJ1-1	CASSSRLGQGRTEAFF	TGTGCCAGCAGCTCGCGACTTGGACAGGGGCGGACTGAAGCTTTCTTT
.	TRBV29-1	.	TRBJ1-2	CSVVTGLVDYGYTF	TGCAGCGTTGTCACAGGCCTCGTGGACTATGGCTACACCTTC
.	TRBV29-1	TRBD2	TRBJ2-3	CSVVSGGAIADTQYF	TGCAGCGTTGTTAGCGGGGGGGCCATTGCAGATACGCAGTATTTT
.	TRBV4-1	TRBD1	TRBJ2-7	CASSQGRDSRSWEQYF	TGCGCCAGCAGCCAAGGAAGGGACAGCCGCTCTTGGGAGCAGTACTTC
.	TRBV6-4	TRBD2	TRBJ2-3	CASSFSGGTDTQYF	TGTGCCAGCAGTTTTAGCGGGGGAACAGATACGCAGTATTTT
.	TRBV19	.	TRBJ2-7	CASTPTGSYEQYF	TGTGCCAGTACTCCAACAGGCTCCTACGAGCAGTACTTC
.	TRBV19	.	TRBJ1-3	CASSIGGSGNTIYF	TGTGCCAGTAGCATCGGGGGCTCTGGAAACACCATATATTTT
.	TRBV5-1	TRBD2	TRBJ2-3	CASSLASGEDTQYF	TGCGCCAGCAGCTTGGCTAGCGGGGAAGATACGCAGTATTTT
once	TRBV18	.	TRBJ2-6	CASSPRTNVLTF	TGTGCCAGCTCACCTCGGACTAACGTCCTGACTTTC
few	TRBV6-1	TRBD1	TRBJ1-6	CASSGGQSSYNSPLHF	TGTGCCAGCAGTGGGGGACAGAGCTCCTATAATTCACCCCTCCACTTT
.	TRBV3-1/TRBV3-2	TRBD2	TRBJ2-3	CASSQNPTGGDTQYF	TGTGCCAGCAGCCAAAATCCGACGGGGGGAGATACGCAGTATTTT
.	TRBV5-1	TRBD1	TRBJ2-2	CASSTGGGTGELFF	TGCGCCAGCAGCACAGGGGGCGGCACCGGGGAGCTGTTTTTT
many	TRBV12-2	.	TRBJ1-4	CASRPSVQVF	TGTGCAAGTCGCCCCTCGGTCCAGGTTTTT
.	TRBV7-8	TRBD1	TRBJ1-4	CASSLGTGPWKLFF	TGTGCCAGCAGCCTGGGGACAGGCCCTTGGAAACTGTTTTTT
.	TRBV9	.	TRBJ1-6	CASSVGPGDNSPLHF	TGTGCCAGCAGCGTGGGGCCAGGGGATAATTCACCCCTCCACTTT
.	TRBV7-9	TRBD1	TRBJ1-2	CASSRQGADYGYTF	TGTGCCAGCAGCCGACAGGGGGCGGACTATGGCTACACCTTC
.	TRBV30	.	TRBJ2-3	CATDRGTSTDTQYF	TGTGCCACAGACCGGGGTACTAGCACAGATACGCAGTATTTT
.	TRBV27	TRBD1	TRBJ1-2	CASSSRLQGAVDYGYTF	TGTGCCAGCAGTTCCAGACTCCAGGGGGCTGTCGACTATGGCTACACCTTC
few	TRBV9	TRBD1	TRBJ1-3	CASSVSRGQPNSGNTIYF	TGTGCCAGCAGCGTCTCCCGGGGACAGCCGAACTCTGGAAACACCATATATTTT
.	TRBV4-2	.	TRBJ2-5	CASSQGNRIETQYF	TGTGCCAGCAGCCAAGGTAACAGGATCGAGACCCAGTACTTC
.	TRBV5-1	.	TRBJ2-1	CASSLGQGTYNEQFF	TGCGCCAGCAGCTTGGGTCAGGGTACCTACAATGAGCAGTTCTTC
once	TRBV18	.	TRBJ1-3	CASSPGPGNTIYF	TGTGCCAGCTCACCAGGGCCGGGAAACACCATATATTTT
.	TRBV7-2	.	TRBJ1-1	CASSLVRTQASAFF	TGTGCCAGCAGCTTAGTCCGGACACAGGCAAGCGCTTTCTTT
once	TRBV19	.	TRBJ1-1	CASNPTGVGIEAFF	TGTGCCAGTAACCCCACGGGGGTTGGCATTGAAGCTTTCTTT
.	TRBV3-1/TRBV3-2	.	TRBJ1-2	CASSHLDRLRDYGYTF	TGTGCCAGCAGCCACCTAGACAGGTTGAGGGACTATGGCTACACCTTC
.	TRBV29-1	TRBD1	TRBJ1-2	CSVEGTGLSDGYTF	TGCAGCGTTGAGGGGACAGGGCTTTCGGATGGCTACACCTTC
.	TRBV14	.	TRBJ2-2	CASSQVGNSVSGELFF	TGTGCCAGCAGCCAAGTGGGCAATAGCGTCTCCGGGGAGCTGTTTTTT
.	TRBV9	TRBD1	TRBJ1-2	CASSVGQGPGGYTF	TGTGCCAGCAGCGTTGGACAGGGCCCGGGTGGCTACACCTTC
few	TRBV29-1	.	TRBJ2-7	CSAGSRDEQYF	TGCAGCGCGGGGTCTCGGGACGAGCAGTACTTC
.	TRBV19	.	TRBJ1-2	CASRTLLGGTNYGYTF	TGTGCCAGTAGAACCCTCTTGGGAGGGACTAACTATGGCTACACCTTC
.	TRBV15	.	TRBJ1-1	CATSIGGMNTEAFF	TGTGCCACCAGCATCGGGGGTATGAACACTGAAGCTTTCTTT
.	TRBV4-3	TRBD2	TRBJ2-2	CASSRGGTNTGELFF	TGCGCCAGCAGCCGCGGGGGGACGAACACCGGGGAGCTGTTTTTT
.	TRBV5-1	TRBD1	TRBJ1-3	CASSIGQGSGNTIYF	TGCGCCAGCAGCATCGGACAGGGATCTGGAAACACCATATATTTT
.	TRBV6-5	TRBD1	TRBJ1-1	CASSQPPDRGTEAFF	TGTGCCAGCAGTCAGCCGCCGGACAGGGGGACTGAAGCTTTCTTT